These T cell receptor beta chains were read from a single sample in a study of T cell changes during pregnancy in multiple sclerosis. Some clones are missing from TCRdb's copy, which holds only in-frame ones; the method was immunoSEQ multiplex PCR. The sample holds fewer than 90,000 clones, roughly 94% seen once. This material consisted of peripheral blood, taken after pregnancy. The receptor set was obtained from a female donor in good health, enrolled as a control in a pregnancy study. Both conserved end residues are part of each CDR3. Fields, in order: J gene, V gene, D gene, clone size, CDR3 protein, CDR3 DNA. A D gene is named only where the DNA matches it firmly. Clone size is stated in some rows and not others, as once, few, many or a class when expanded.

TRBJ1-1	TRBV7-2	-	-	CASSRKQGQNTEAFF	TGTGCCAGCAGCCGAAAACAGGGACAGAACACTGAAGCTTTCTTT
TRBJ2-5	TRBV10-2	TRBD1	-	CASSEIRGQETQYF	TGCGCCAGCAGTGAGATCAGGGGGCAAGAGACCCAGTACTTC
TRBJ2-1	TRBV30	TRBD2	-	CASSLGTSAYNEQFF	TGTGCCTCCAGTCTAGGAACTAGCGCCTACAATGAGCAGTTCTTC
TRBJ2-7	TRBV5-8	TRBD1	once	CASSGTGRYEQYF	TGTGCCAGCAGCGGGACAGGTCGCTACGAGCAGTACTTC
TRBJ2-7	TRBV7-2	TRBD2	once	CASTTRASGTYEQYF	TGTGCCAGCACCACACGGGCTAGCGGAACCTACGAGCAGTACTTC
TRBJ2-7	TRBV28	TRBD2	-	CASSLLAGHEQYF	TGTGCCAGCAGTTTACTAGCGGGTCACGAGCAGTACTTC
TRBJ2-7	TRBV6-5	TRBD1	-	CASSRGQGYEQYF	TGTGCCAGCAGTAGGGGACAGGGCTACGAGCAGTACTTC
TRBJ1-1	TRBV6-4	TRBD1	-	CASSLTGKYGTEAFF	TGTGCCAGCAGCCTGACAGGGAAGTATGGCACTGAAGCTTTCTTT
TRBJ2-7	TRBV7-2	-	-	CASSWYRSEQYF	TGTGCCAGCAGCTGGTACAGGTCCGAGCAGTACTTC
TRBJ1-3	TRBV7-9	-	-	CASSPSGQRGNTIYF	TGTGCCAGCAGCCCATCAGGACAGAGGGGAAACACCATATATTTT
TRBJ2-3	TRBV4-2	TRBD2	-	CASSLSTSGVSTDTQYF	TGTGCCAGCAGCCTGTCGACTAGCGGGGTTAGCACAGATACGCAGTATTTT
TRBJ1-4	TRBV9	-	-	CASSLFPGQGKLFF	TGTGCCAGCAGCCTCTTCCCGGGACAAGGAAAACTGTTTTTT
TRBJ2-1	TRBV7-9	-	-	CASSLGVSGYNEQFF	TGTGCCAGCAGCTTAGGTGTTAGCGGTTACAATGAGCAGTTCTTC
TRBJ2-1	TRBV7-6	-	-	CASSLGSSNEQFF	TGTGCCAGCAGCTTAGGGTCTAGCAATGAGCAGTTCTTC
TRBJ1-2	TRBV4-2	TRBD1	-	CASSLSDRSGGYTF	TGTGCCAGCAGCCTTTCGGACAGGAGCGGTGGCTACACCTTC
TRBJ2-7	TRBV5-1	TRBD2	-	CASSLGPSSGTSEQYF	TGCGCCAGCAGCTTGGGCCCCTCTAGCGGGACGTCCGAGCAGTACTTC
TRBJ2-3	TRBV6-5	-	-	CASSPPGTDTQYF	TGTGCCAGCAGTCCACCCGGGACTGATACGCAGTATTTT
TRBJ2-5	TRBV5-1	-	-	CASSLDRQYQETQYF	TGCGCCAGCAGCTTGGACCGCCAGTACCAAGAGACCCAGTACTTC
TRBJ2-3	TRBV6-5	-	-	CASSYRGTDTQYF	TGTGCCAGCAGTTACAGGGGAACAGATACGCAGTATTTT
TRBJ2-3	TRBV5-1	-	-	CASTLESGVSDTQYF	TGCGCCAGCACCTTGGAATCGGGAGTCTCAGATACGCAGTATTTT